Below, 13 T cell receptor beta chains from the same sample are listed, as sequenced in a study of cytotoxic CD8 clonotypes in ibrutinib-treated CLL. Sequencing was performed with immunoSEQ multiplex PCR; in TCRdb, only in-frame clones are kept and a portion is missing. This repertoire shows some 120,000 clones, about 50% found once; its top ten account for 37%. The specimen comprised PBMCs, sampled after 24 months of ibrutinib treatment. These TCRs come from a human donor with chronic lymphocytic leukemia.

This chain connects TRBV14 to TRBJ2-5; 7 bases map to TRBD1. Germline V gives CDR1 SGHDN, CDR2 FVKESK. The J segment lost 4 bases and the V segment lost 7 bases, leaving 6 bases of the junction unmatched. The CDR3 is made up of 13 amino acids. The CDR3: CASIQGVGETQYF. Written as DNA, the CDR3 is TGTGCCAGCATCCAGGGGGTAGGAGAGACCCAGTACTTC.

The V call is TRBV5-6, the J call TRBJ1-5, with D perhaps matching TRBD1 (6 bases). With 1 base removed from V and 7 bases from J, the gap between germline ends came to 6 bases. Germline V lookup: CDR1 SGHDT, CDR2 YYEEEE. The CDR3 length is 12 residues. The CDR3 region is CASSLRGQPQHF. The CDR3 DNA reads as TGTGCCAGCAGCTTGAGGGGGCAGCCCCAGCATTTT.

The chain employs TRBV30 and TRBJ2-3, with TRBD2 matching over 9 bases. The ends lost 8 bases at V and 2 bases at J; junction bases unmatched: 5. Looked up from germline, CDR1 is GTSNPN and CDR2 is SVGIG (reference sequence). The length of the CDR3 is 13 residues. In DNA, the CDR3 is TGTGCCCGGACTAGCGCTTTCACAGATACGCAGTATTTT. Translated: CARTSAFTDTQYF.

V usage is TRBV11-3 and J usage is TRBJ1-6, with unresolved D. V gave up 1 base and J gave up 7 bases, with 2 bases separating them. Germline V gives CDR1 SGHNT, CDR2 YENEEA. CDR3 length: 12 residues. The CDR3 loop reads CASSLANSPLHF. CDR3 coding DNA: TGTGCCAGCAGCTTAGCGAATTCACCCCTCCACTTT.

This clone has only a few counts. The chain uses TRBV5-1 and TRBJ1-6; tentatively, D is TRBD1 (6 bases). Trimming took off 1 base at V and 6 bases at J, with 11 bases between the two ends. This CDR3 region has 15 residues. Per the germline V gene, CDR1 is SGHRS and CDR2 is YFSETQ. The CDR3 protein is CASSLRGQRNSPLHF. CDR3 DNA: TGCGCCAGCAGCTTGCGCGGACAGCGTAATTCACCCCTCCACTTT.

The CDR3 DNA follows: TGTGCCAGCTCACCAGGGGCCGGCTACGAGCAGTACTTC. Translated: CASSPGAGYEQYF. The chain is built from TRBV18 and TRBJ2-7, with a possible D match to TRBD1 (5 bases). Germline CDR1 KGHSH, CDR2 LQKENI. Trimming left V 2 bases short and J 3 bases short, with 8 bases between. The length of the CDR3 is 13 residues.

This chain joins TRBV9 and TRBJ2-4; maybe TRBD2 (7 bases). Trimming pared 3 bases from V and 4 bases from J, leaving 17 bases between. Germline lookup yields CDR1 SGDLS and CDR2 YYNGEE. The CDR3 is 16 residues long. CDR3 bases: TGTGCCAGCAGCGCGGAGCCGGGGGGCAGTAAAAACATTCAGTACTTC. Its protein product is CASSAEPGGSKNIQYF.

This chain connects TRBV5-4 to TRBJ2-1, with 15 bases identical to TRBD2. The junction had 9 bases not matched to a gene; V was cut back by 0 bases and J by 11 bases. The CDR3 runs 17 residues. Germline CDR1 is SGHNT and CDR2 is YYREEE (reference sequence). Written as DNA, the CDR3 is TGTGCCAGCAGCTTGGCTCCAGGGACTAGCGGGGGGTCGAAGCAGTTCTTC. Protein sequence: CASSLAPGTSGGSKQFF. The complete variable domain, with remaining parts taken from reference TRBV5-4 and TRBJ2-1, reads ETGVTQSPTHLIKTRGQQVTLRCSSQSGHNTVSWYQQALGQGPQFIFQYYREEENGRGNFPPRFSGLQFPNYSSELNVNALELDDSALYLCASSLAPGTSGGSKQFFGPGTRLTVL.

CDR3 residues: CASSYKMNTEAFF. The CDR3 nucleotides read TGTGCCAGCAGTTACAAGATGAACACTGAAGCTTTCTTT. This chain connects TRBV28 to TRBJ1-1; D not certain. The germline CDR1 and CDR2 sequences are MDHEN and SYDVKM. Trimming removed 4 bases from V and 0 bases from J, with 6 bases in between. This CDR3 comprises 13 residues.

This rearrangement joins TRBV7-3 to TRBJ2-3; 7 bases line up with TRBD1. V lost 5 bases and J lost 4; bases outside the gene matches: 9. Germline V gives CDR1 SGHTA, CDR2 FQGTGA. This CDR3 has 15 residues. This chain's CDR3 is CASSLTGQRADTQYF. The CDR3 coding sequence is TGTGCCAGCAGCCTCACGGGACAGAGAGCAGATACGCAGTATTTT.

The chain combines TRBV4-2 with TRBJ2-3, with 8 bases that match TRBD1. The CDR3 has 15 amino acids. CDR1 and CDR2 from the germline V gene are LGHNA and YNFKEQ. J lost 5 bases, V lost 0 bases, and 4 bases had no gene match. The CDR3 spells CASSQEDRVGDTQYF. CDR3 DNA: TGTGCCAGCAGCCAAGAGGACAGGGTGGGAGATACGCAGTATTTT.

This clone was seen only a few times. The J gene is TRBJ1-2, the V gene TRBV5-1, with D hard to call. The germline CDR1 and CDR2 sequences are SGHRS and YFSETQ. This CDR3 contains 14 residues. Trimming took 0 bases from V and 8 from J, leaving 14 bases between them. The CDR3 DNA reads TGCGCCAGCAGCTTGGTTGGCCCGGACGAAGGCTACACCTTC. Translating gives CASSLVGPDEGYTF.

This chain connects TRBV6-5 to TRBJ1-1; 10 bases fit TRBD1. The CDR3 extends over 14 amino acids. CDR1 and CDR2 from the germline V gene are MNHEY and SVGAGI. J lost 4 bases, V lost 6 bases, and 5 bases had no gene match. The CDR3 region has the DNA TGTGCCAGCAGCTTCGACAGGGGGCTCACTGAAGCTTTCTTT. Translation: CASSFDRGLTEAFF.